A selection of T cell receptor beta chains follows, all from one sample in a study of blood T cell repertoires in COVID-19. Profiling relied on immunoSEQ multiplex PCR, and the TCRdb table lists in-frame clones only, not all of them. Of roughly 250,000 clones in the sample, roughly four fifths were seen once. Sequenced material: peripheral blood. The receptors shown here come from a woman aged 55-70 years with active or convalescent COVID-19. The CDR3 runs from the conserved cysteine through the conserved F or W. D genes are given only for firm matches. A clone size is listed for some rows: how often the clone was seen (once, few, many), or a class if it is expanded.

>TRBD2|TRBJ2-1|NA|TRBV9
TGTGCCAGCAGCGCCTCGGGGGGCTCCTACAATGAGCAGTTCTTC
CASSASGGSYNEQFF
>NA|TRBJ1-5|NA|TRBV6-1
TGTGCCAGCAGTGAAGCCGGGACACCAAATCAGCCCCAGCATTTT
CASSEAGTPNQPQHF
>TRBD2|TRBJ2-5|NA|TRBV10-3
TGTGCCATCAGTAGCCTCTGGACTAGCGGGGGGACGTACCAAGAGACCCAGTACTTC
CAISSLWTSGGTYQETQYF
>NA|TRBJ1-6|NA|TRBV18
TGTGCCAGCTCACGGAGCGGACGCAATTCACCCCTCCACTTT
CASSRSGRNSPLHF
>TRBD2|TRBJ2-1|NA|TRBV19
TGTGCCAGTAAGCCTGTGGGTAGCGGGGGGGGTGAGCAGTTCTTC
CASKPVGSGGGEQFF
>TRBD1|TRBJ2-6|NA|TRBV2
TGTGCCAGCAGTGGAGTTGCAGGGGGCCACTCTGGGGCCAACGTCCTGACTTTC
CASSGVAGGHSGANVLTF
>TRBD1|TRBJ1-5|few|TRBV19
TGTGCCAGTAGTATACGACCGGGACAGGGGGCTGATCAGCCCCAGCATTTT
CASSIRPGQGADQPQHF
>NA|TRBJ1-2|NA|TRBV5-1
TGCGCCAGCAGCTTGGGGACTGAAGCTAACTATGGCTACACCTTC
CASSLGTEANYGYTF
>NA|TRBJ1-2|few|TRBV6-5
TGTGCCAGCAGTTCCGCCCCAGGGGCGGGCTATGGCTACACCTTC
CASSSAPGAGYGYTF
>NA|TRBJ1-6|NA|TRBV30
TGTGCCTTAAAAGAGGCCTATAATTCACCCCTCCACTTT
CALKEAYNSPLHF
>NA|TRBJ2-2|NA|TRBV14
TGTGCCAGCAGCCAACGGCTAGCGGGGGAGCTGTTTTTT
CASSQRLAGELFF
>TRBD1|TRBJ1-2|NA|TRBV14
TGTGCCAGCAGCCAAACAGGGACAGGTTCTTATGGCTACACCTTC
CASSQTGTGSYGYTF
>TRBD1|TRBJ1-1|NA|TRBV27
TGTGCCAGCAGTTCCTGGACAGGCACTGAAGCTTTCTTT
CASSSWTGTEAFF
>NA|TRBJ1-4|NA|TRBV3-1/TRBV3-2
TGTGCCAGCAGCCAAGGACGAGTGTGGTCCGGGGAGGGGGAAAAACTGTTTTTT
CASSQGRVWSGEGEKLFF
>NA|TRBJ2-4|NA|TRBV4-1
TGCGCCAGCAGCCAAGAGACTCTCAGGGGTGCAGCCAAAAACATTCAGTACTTC
CASSQETLRGAAKNIQYF
>TRBD1|TRBJ2-3|NA|TRBV7-6
TGTGCCAGCAGCAGGGACAGCCGGACCTCCACAGATACGCAGTATTTT
CASSRDSRTSTDTQYF
>NA|TRBJ2-2|medium-sized|TRBV7-3
TGTGCCAGCAGCGCCCGGGGAGCCGCAACCGCCGGGGAGCTGTTTTTT
CASSARGAATAGELFF
>TRBD2|TRBJ2-1|NA|TRBV6-6
TGTGCCAGCAGCTTTACTAGCGGGGGTATCGATGAGCAGTTCTTC
CASSFTSGGIDEQFF
>TRBD2|TRBJ2-5|once|TRBV7-2
TGTGCCAGCAGACTGACTAGCGGGGGATCTCGCCAAGAGACCCAGTACTTC
CASRLTSGGSRQETQYF
>TRBD1|TRBJ2-5|NA|TRBV11-2
TGTGCCAGCAGCTTAGCGGGGACAGGGCTTCAGACCCAGTACTTC
CASSLAGTGLQTQYF
>TRBD1|TRBJ1-2|NA|TRBV19
TGTGCCAGTAGTGATACAGGGGAATATGGCTACACCTTC
CASSDTGEYGYTF
>TRBD1|TRBJ1-4|few|TRBV4-3
TGCGCCAGCAGCCAAGACGGACAGGGAGAAAAACTGTTTTTT
CASSQDGQGEKLFF
>NA|TRBJ2-7|NA|TRBV3-1/TRBV3-2
TGTGCCAGCAGCCAACCTACCGCCTACGAGCAGTACTTC
CASSQPTAYEQYF
>NA|TRBJ1-2|NA|TRBV19
TGTGCCAGTAGTATTTTACAGTTCTATGGCTACACCTTC
CASSILQFYGYTF
>TRBD1|TRBJ2-3|few|TRBV3-1/TRBV3-2
TGTGCCAGCAGCCAAGGGGGACAGGTTACGCAGTATTTT
CASSQGGQVTQYF
>TRBD2|TRBJ2-2|NA|TRBV7-9
TGTGCCAGCAGCACCCCGGTGCTAGCGGCCGACACCGGGGAGCTGTTTTTT
CASSTPVLAADTGELFF
>NA|TRBJ2-2|NA|TRBV4-3
TGCGCCAGCAGCCAAGAGCCCCTGGGCTCGAACACCGGGGAGCTGTTTTTT
CASSQEPLGSNTGELFF
>NA|TRBJ1-6|NA|TRBV27
TGTGCCAGCAGTTTATTCGGTCCGGGTTCACCCCTCCACTTT
CASSLFGPGSPLHF